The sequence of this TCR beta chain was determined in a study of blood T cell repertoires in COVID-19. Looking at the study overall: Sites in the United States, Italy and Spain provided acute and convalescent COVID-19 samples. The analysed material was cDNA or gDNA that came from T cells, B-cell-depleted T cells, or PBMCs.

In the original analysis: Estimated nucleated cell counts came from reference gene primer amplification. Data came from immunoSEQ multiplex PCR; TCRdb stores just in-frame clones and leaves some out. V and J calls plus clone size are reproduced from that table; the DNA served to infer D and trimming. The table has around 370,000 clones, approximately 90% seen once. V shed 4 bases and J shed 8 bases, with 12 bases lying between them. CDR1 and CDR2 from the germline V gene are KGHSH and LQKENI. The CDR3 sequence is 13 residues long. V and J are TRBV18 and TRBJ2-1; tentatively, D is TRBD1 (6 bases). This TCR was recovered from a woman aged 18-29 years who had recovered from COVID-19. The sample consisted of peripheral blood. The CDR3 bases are TGTGCCAGCTCACTAACAGGGACCCATGAGCAGTTCTTC. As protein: CASSLTGTHEQFF.